This TCR beta chain was sequenced for a study of graft-versus-host responses after intestinal transplantation. At the level of the study: Multivisceral, liver-intestinal, or isolated intestinal transplants were given to recipients. Every one of the recipients received anti-thymocyte globulin induction and afterwards took tacrolimus and steroids for around 3 years. General study results and limits: Recipient marrow contained GvH clones, some of which appeared first in ileum or blood.

Profiling relied on immunoSEQ multiplex PCR, and the TCRdb table lists in-frame clones only, not all of them. The sample has 90,000 to 150,000 clones; about 95% are singletons. In regard to this clone: Its antigen is not identified.

Germline CDR1 MNHEY, CDR2 SMNVEV (reference sequence). The CDR3 consists of 13 residues. V was pared by 5 bases and J by 9 bases, with 3 bases of the junction left unmatched. This rearrangement joins TRBV27 to TRBJ1-5, with 11 bases aligning to TRBD1. This clonotype was obtained from a human donor who received an intestinal transplant. This specimen consisted of unstimulated CD8+ T cells sorted from spleen or lymph node cells, obtained before intestinal transplant. CDR3: CASSPGTGGPQHF. The DNA for the CDR3 is TGTGCCAGCAGTCCCGGGACAGGGGGGCCCCAGCATTTT.